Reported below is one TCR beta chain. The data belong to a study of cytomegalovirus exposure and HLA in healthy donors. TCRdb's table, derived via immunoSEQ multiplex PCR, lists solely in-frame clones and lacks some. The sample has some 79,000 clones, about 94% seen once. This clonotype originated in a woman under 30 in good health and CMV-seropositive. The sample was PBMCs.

The DNA of the CDR3 is TGTGCCAGCAGGGGACAGGTGAACACCGGGGAGCTGTTTTTT. Amino acids: CASRGQVNTGELFF. This sequence joins TRBV6-6 and TRBJ2-2, with TRBD1 matching 8 bases. Germline V gene lookup returns CDR1 MNHNY and CDR2 SVGAGI (reference sequence). Losses at the gene ends were 6 bases for V and 1 base for J; bases not matched to a gene: 1. This CDR3 is built from 14 residues.